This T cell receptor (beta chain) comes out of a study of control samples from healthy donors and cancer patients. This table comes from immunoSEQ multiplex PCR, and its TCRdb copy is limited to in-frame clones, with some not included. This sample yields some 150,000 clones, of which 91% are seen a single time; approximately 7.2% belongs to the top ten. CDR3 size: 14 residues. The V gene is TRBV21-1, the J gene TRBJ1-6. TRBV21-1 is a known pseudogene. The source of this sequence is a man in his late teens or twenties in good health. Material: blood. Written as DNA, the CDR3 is TGTGCCAGCAGCTGGGAACAAGATAATTCACCCCTCCACTTT. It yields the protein CASSWEQDNSPLHF.